Below, 5 T cell receptor beta chains from the same sample are listed, as sequenced in a study of human T cells and chemical hapten exposure. Noted time point: pre-sensitization, week 0. Described treatment: therapeutic diphenylcyclopropenone sensitization with weekly scalp DPC. In TCRdb, the RACE reads were re-called with MiXCR into one record per CDR3 protein. The repertoire holds under 300,000 distinct CDR3 sequences, with 7.7% as singletons. Specimen: whole blood, collected in connection with sensitization to the hapten diphenylcyclopropenone (DPC). These receptors all stem from a man aged 18 to 29 with alopecia areata. Some clones in this sample may be carry-over from other donors' samples.

CDR3 nucleotides: TGTGCCAGCAGCCAGGGACAGGGAGGGGTTAGCTACACCTTC. Translation: CASSQGQGGVSYTF. V and J are TRBV12-3 or TRBV12-4 and TRBJ1-2; 9 bases agree with TRBD1. The CDR3 length is 14 residues. Trimming at V came to 6 bases and at J to 9 bases, leaving 11 bases not matched to a gene.

V usage is TRBV18 and J usage is TRBJ1-1; 7 nucleotides line up with TRBD1. Trimming took 3 bases from V and 3 from J; bases not matched to a gene: 13. The CDR3 spans 17 residues. Germline V gene lookup returns CDR1 KGHSH and CDR2 LQKENI. CDR3 nucleotides: TGTGCCAGCTCACCCGAGATCGGCAGGGGGAGATACACTGAAGCTTTCTTT. This codes for CASSPEIGRGRYTEAFF.

This clonotype has a count of ten or more. The rearrangement uses TRBV6-5 and TRBJ2-7; a weak D match, TRBD1 (7 bases). V was pared by 2 bases and J by 7 bases, with 12 bases between. The length of the CDR3 is 13 residues. Germline-derived CDR1 and CDR2 are MNHEY and SVGAGI. In DNA form, the CDR3 reads TGTGCCAGCAGTTACGAGGGGGCGGGGGAGCAGTACTTC. This encodes CASSYEGAGEQYF.

This clonotype has at least ten counts. The rearrangement uses TRBV7-2 and TRBJ1-1; no clear D. The V end was cut by 5 bases, the J end by 2 bases, with 9 bases between. Per the germline V gene, CDR1 is SGHTA and CDR2 is FQGNSA. This CDR3 has 13 amino acids. The CDR3 region is CASSGQKNTEAFF. CDR3 bases: TGTGCCAGCAGCGGGCAGAAAAACACTGAAGCTTTCTTT.

This clonotype was detected many times. The chain recombines TRBV7-9 with TRBJ2-3; D is perhaps TRBD1 or TRBD2 (5 bases each). Trimming removed 5 bases at V and 6 bases at J, with 12 bases between. The germline CDR1 and CDR2 sequences are SEHNR and FQNEAQ (reference sequence). CDR3 size: 13 residues. CDR3 sequence: CASSLGTDDTQYF. In nucleotides, the CDR3 is TGTGCCAGCAGCCTAGGGACGGATGATACGCAGTATTTT.